The 12 T cell receptor beta chains below come from one sample, sequenced in a study of blood T cell repertoires in COVID-19. Data came from immunoSEQ multiplex PCR; TCRdb stores just in-frame clones and leaves some out. The data hold around 400,000 clones, with 70% to 90% observed a single time. The material sequenced was peripheral blood. All receptors derive from a woman aged 60 to 75 with COVID-19, enrolled during active disease.

The rearrangement uses TRBV25-1 and TRBJ2-1, with TRBD2 identical over 9 bases. Losses at the gene ends were 7 bases for V and 4 bases for J; bases not matched to a gene: 14. This CDR3 contains 17 residues. CDR1 is MGHDK, CDR2 SYGVNS, per germline. The chain's CDR3 is CASIRAGGPTGYNEQFF. In DNA, the CDR3 is TGTGCCAGCATAAGGGCGGGGGGGCCGACTGGGTACAATGAGCAGTTCTTC.

The chain recombines TRBV9 with TRBJ2-1; D uncertain. Trimming took off 4 bases at V and 8 bases at J, with 19 bases between the two ends. The germline gives CDR1 SGDLS, CDR2 YYNGEE. There are 15 residues in the CDR3. This chain's CDR3 is CASSPRHSSWDEQFF. In DNA, the CDR3 is TGTGCCAGCAGCCCGAGACACTCCTCTTGGGATGAGCAGTTCTTC.

For this clone: The sample holds other DNA sequences that translate to the same CDR3. V is TRBV24-1 and J is TRBJ1-5; 7 bases are a match to TRBD1. J gave up 4 bases and V 3 bases, and 5 bases lay outside the gene matches. The V gene's germline CDR1 is KGHDR and CDR2 SFDVKD. This CDR3 is built from 15 residues. In DNA form, the CDR3 reads TGTGCCACCAGTGATCGGACAGGACCGAATCAGCCCCAGCATTTT. This gives the protein CATSDRTGPNQPQHF.

Turning to this clone: Other nucleotide sequences in the sample specify the same CDR3. The chain recombines TRBV2 with TRBJ1-5, with 8 positions matching TRBD1. The junction had 3 bases not matched to a gene; V was cut back by 6 bases and J by 2 bases. The CDR3 sequence is 14 residues long. In germline, CDR1 is SNHLY, CDR2 FYNNEI. The CDR3 nucleotides are TGTGCCAGCAGCGCGACAGGGGGCAATCAGCCCCAGCATTTT. Encoded protein: CASSATGGNQPQHF.

J is TRBJ2-1 and V is TRBV6-6; 12 bases line up with TRBD2. CDR3 length: 17 residues. Per germline, CDR1 MNHNY and CDR2 SVGAGI (reference sequence). The junction had 12 bases not matched to a gene; V was cut back by 6 bases and J by 6 bases. In nucleotides, the CDR3 is TGTGCCAGCAGCCGATCCTGGACTAGCGGGGTAACCAATGAGCAGTTCTTC. Translating it yields CASSRSWTSGVTNEQFF.

This clone was detected only once. The chain recombines TRBV11-2 with TRBJ1-4; tentative D call: TRBD1 (6 bases). Deletions cut 7 bases from V and 10 bases from J, with 19 bases between. CDR1 and CDR2 (germline): SGHAT, FQNNGV. This CDR3 contains 14 residues. The CDR3: CASTLGHGEGKLFF. The CDR3 DNA reads TGTGCCAGCACCCTGGGACACGGTGAAGGAAAACTGTTTTTT.

The chain joins TRBV9 to TRBJ2-5, with D possibly matching TRBD1 (7 bases). Trimming stripped 0 bases from V and 5 bases from J, with 14 bases between. From germline, CDR1 is SGDLS and CDR2 YYNGEE. The CDR3 extends over 15 amino acids. The CDR3 DNA reads as TGTGCCAGCAGCGTAGTGCCAGGGGGGCAGGAGACCCAGTACTTC. This codes for CASSVVPGGQETQYF.

This chain uses TRBV7-8 with TRBJ2-3, with TRBD2 matching over 8 bases. J was trimmed by 8 bases and V by 5 bases; bases with no gene match: 15. CDR1 SGHVS and CDR2 FQNEAQ come from the germline V gene. The CDR3 extends over 16 amino acids. Written as DNA, the CDR3 is TGTGCCAGCAGCAGATTCCCCCGGGGGGGCGGGGGTACGCAGTATTTT. This codes for CASSRFPRGGGGTQYF.

The chain recombines TRBV25-1 with TRBJ1-1, with no clear D. Germline V gene data show CDR1 as MGHDK and CDR2 as SYGVNS. The CDR3 runs to 12 residues. V dropped 7 bases and J dropped 1 base, with 7 bases sitting between them. The CDR3 DNA sequence: TGTGCCAGCAAGAGGCAGAACACTGAAGCTTTCTTT. It encodes CASKRQNTEAFF.

The V and J genes are TRBV7-3 and TRBJ2-3; 8 bases map to TRBD2. In germline, CDR1 is SGHTA, CDR2 FQGTGA. The length of the CDR3 is 15 residues. With V trimmed by 5 bases and J by 5 bases, 9 bases remained unmatched. In nucleotides, the CDR3 is TGTGCCAGCAGCCCGCAGGGACTAGTGGGAGATACGCAGTATTTT. This sequence encodes CASSPQGLVGDTQYF.

The chain joins TRBV5-1 to TRBJ1-1; possible D gene TRBD1, 6 bases. Germline CDR1 is SGHRS and CDR2 is YFSETQ. CDR3 length: 13 residues. V dropped 7 bases and J dropped 4 bases, with 14 bases sitting between them. CDR3 sequence (DNA): TGCGCCAGCGGGCAGGGGATTGGCACTGAAGCTTTCTTT. Residues: CASGQGIGTEAFF. Full variable domain (missing parts from reference TRBV5-1 and TRBJ1-1): KAGVTQTPRYLIKTRGQQVTLSCSPISGHRSVSWYQQTPGQGLQFLFEYFSETQRNKGNFPGRFSGRQFSNSRSEMNVSTLELGDSALYLCASGQGIGTEAFFGQGTRLTVV.

The chain has TRBV3-1 (or the pseudogene TRBV3-2) and TRBJ2-5; D remains unclear. This CDR3 comprises 15 residues. Germline V gene sequence: CDR1 LGHDT, CDR2 YNNKEL (reference sequence). V was cut by 0 bases and J by 3 bases, with 11 bases left in between. CDR3 sequence: CASSQDPTWEETQYF. The CDR3 DNA reads TGTGCCAGCAGCCAAGATCCGACTTGGGAAGAGACCCAGTACTTC.